This TCR beta chain was identified during a study of blood T cell repertoires in COVID-19. For the study at large: Nucleic acid was either cDNA or gDNA, and it came from T cells, B-cell-depleted T cells, or PBMCs.

In the source study's methods: Using reference gene primer amplification, nucleated cell counts were estimated. The repertoire was sequenced with immunoSEQ multiplex PCR; TCRdb's copy has only in-frame clones and lacks some. V, J and clone size are taken as reported in that table, and D and trimming were inferred from the DNA itself. The sample holds about 210,000 clones, about 89% seen once. This CDR3 comprises 16 residues. Germline CDR1 and CDR2: LGHDT and YNNKEL (reference sequence). Germline trimming cut 0 bases from V and 5 bases from J; bases unmatched to any gene: 6. The TCR sequence derives from a middle-aged woman with acute or convalescent COVID-19. The sequenced sample consisted of peripheral blood. The chain recombines TRBV3-1 (or the pseudogene TRBV3-2) with TRBJ2-5, with 10 bases that match TRBD2. The DNA of the CDR3 is TGTGCCAGCAGCCAAGAAAAGCGGGGGGGCCCGGAGACCCAGTACTTC. Its translation is CASSQEKRGGPETQYF.